Here is one TCR beta chain with its context. As yet, its antigen is unknown. As handled by the study authors: ImmunoSEQ supplied junction-only sequences lacking quality scores, so filtering was different. TCRdb's copy holds only in-frame clones and misses some; the assay was immunoSEQ multiplex PCR. For V, J and clone size, that table is used; D and trimming come from the DNA. The sample has more than 900,000 clones; 78% are singletons. The data belong to a study of shared clonotypes between healthy human individuals. Study-level results: Naive CD4 clonotypes overlapped across a few donors at about 5.2%.

Trimming removed 4 bases at V and 2 bases at J, with 12 bases between. Germline CDR1 and CDR2: MNHEY and SMNVEV (reference sequence). The CDR3 totals 14 residues. The sample taken for sequencing was memory CD4+ T cells from PBMCs. The subset was: CD45RA-negative fraction. The sequence came from a young man in good health. Some clones in this sample may be carry-over from other donors' samples. The chain carries TRBV27 and TRBJ2-7, with D possibly matching TRBD2 (5 bases). CDR3 sequence (DNA): TGTGCCAGCAGTTCACCTCCGACTACCTACGAGCAGTACTTC. This sequence encodes CASSSPPTTYEQYF.